This T cell receptor beta chain was recovered during a study of blood T cell repertoires in COVID-19. Overall study context: Nucleic acid was either cDNA or gDNA, and it came from T cells, B-cell-depleted T cells, or PBMCs.

Some clones are missing from TCRdb's copy, which holds only in-frame ones; the method was immunoSEQ multiplex PCR. Among roughly 300,000 clones listed, about 85% were seen once. Germline V gene sequence: CDR1 MNHEY, CDR2 SVGAGI. The CDR3 contains 14 residues. Unmatched junction bases numbered 6, after V lost 2 bases and J lost 6 bases. The material sequenced was PBMCs or T cells enriched from blood (not recorded which). The receptor comes from a woman in her twenties or thirties who had recovered from COVID-19. The chain combines TRBV6-5 with TRBJ1-2; 7 bases are shared with TRBD1. The CDR3 loop reads CASSYDRALNGYTF. The CDR3 DNA follows: TGTGCCAGCAGTTACGACAGGGCATTGAATGGCTACACCTTC.